The rows below give T cell receptor beta chains drawn from one sample of a study of blood T cell repertoires in COVID-19. Measured with immunoSEQ multiplex PCR; TCRdb has only the in-frame clones, and not every one. The data hold about 200,000 clones, with 80% to 90% observed a single time. Sequencing was performed on peripheral blood. The receptors originated from a human donor in a cohort sampled during active COVID-19. Both conserved end residues are part of each CDR3. The order of the fields is V gene, J gene, D gene, clone size, CDR3 DNA, CDR3 protein. A D gene is named only where the DNA matches it firmly. A row's size may be missing; if present it is once, few, many or a size class.

TRBV19	TRBJ1-3	-	-	TGTGCCAGTAGTATCAGGACAGCTGGAAACACCATATATTTT	CASSIRTAGNTIYF
TRBV19	TRBJ2-7	TRBD2	-	TGTGCCAGTAGTCCAGGAGGACTAGCGGGAGTTGAGCAGTACTTC	CASSPGGLAGVEQYF
TRBV5-1	TRBJ2-7	TRBD2	once	TGCGCCAGCAGAACGGGACTAAGCTCCTACGAGCAGTACTTC	CASRTGLSSYEQYF
TRBV11-2	TRBJ2-1	TRBD2	-	TGTGCCAGCAGCTTAGACTGGGCTAGCGGGGCAAATGAGCAGTTCTTC	CASSLDWASGANEQFF
TRBV2	TRBJ1-6	TRBD1	-	TGTGCCAGCAGAAGACAGGGCAATAATTCACCCCTCCACTTT	CASRRQGNNSPLHF
TRBV2	TRBJ2-5	-	-	TGTGCCAGCAGTGAAGCGCGACACATACAAGAGACCCAGTACTTC	CASSEARHIQETQYF
TRBV6-5	TRBJ2-7	-	-	TGTGCCAGCATGCTTGAACAGTTCTCCTACGAGCAGTACTTC	CASMLEQFSYEQYF
TRBV12-1	TRBJ2-3	-	-	TGTGCCAGCAGCAGAGAGGCCGCCAGCGGGTACTATCGAGATACGCAGTATTTT	CASSREAASGYYRDTQYF
TRBV5-1	TRBJ2-1	TRBD2	-	TGCGCCAGCAGCTTGATAGCGGGAAATAATGAGCAGTTCTTC	CASSLIAGNNEQFF
TRBV19	TRBJ1-2	TRBD1	few	TGTGCCAGTAGTAAGGGGGCGCCCAATGGCTACACCTTC	CASSKGAPNGYTF
TRBV14	TRBJ2-3	TRBD2	-	TGTGCCAGCAGCAGAGCAGCGGGAGTTGCTGGCACAGATACGCAGTATTTT	CASSRAAGVAGTDTQYF
TRBV5-1	TRBJ1-1	-	-	TGCGCCAGCAGCAGAGCAGGGGTCGGGAACACTGAAGCTTTCTTT	CASSRAGVGNTEAFF
TRBV13	TRBJ2-1	-	-	TGTGCCAGCAGCCCGAGGGTAGCCCTCAGGGGCAATGAGCAGTTCTTC	CASSPRVALRGNEQFF
TRBV29-1	TRBJ2-1	TRBD1	-	TGCAGCGTTGAGTGGGACAGGGCTAACTACAATGAGCAGTTCTTC	CSVEWDRANYNEQFF
TRBV6-6	TRBJ2-7	TRBD1	-	TGTGCCAGCAGTCATGGGACAGGGACCTACGAGCAGTACTTC	CASSHGTGTYEQYF
TRBV5-1	TRBJ2-7	TRBD2	many	TGCGCCAGCAGCCCTCGCCCACTAGCGGGAGGCCACTACGGAAGCTACGAGCAGTACTTC	CASSPRPLAGGHYGSYEQYF
TRBV5-6	TRBJ2-2	-	-	TGTGCCAGCAGCGTGACAGTGAACACCGGGGAGCTGTTTTTT	CASSVTVNTGELFF
TRBV28	TRBJ2-2	-	-	TGTGCCAGCAGTTTACCAGGGAAGGGCAGGGAGCTGTTTTTT	CASSLPGKGRELFF
TRBV5-1	TRBJ2-7	-	once	TGCGCCAGCAGTCTCCATGGCAACTCCTACGAGCAGTACTTC	CASSLHGNSYEQYF
TRBV30	TRBJ1-1	TRBD1	-	TGTGCCTCATACAGGGGGAACACTGAAGCTTTCTTT	CASYRGNTEAFF
TRBV14	TRBJ1-1	TRBD1	-	TGTGCCACCGGACTCCCAAACGACAGGGTGAACACTGAAGCTTTCTTT	CATGLPNDRVNTEAFF
TRBV7-9	TRBJ1-3	-	-	TGTGCCAGCAGCTTTTGGCCCCCAAACAGCTCTGGAAACACCATATATTTT	CASSFWPPNSSGNTIYF
TRBV6-5	TRBJ1-2	TRBD1	few	TGTGCCAGCAGGGACCGGGACAGGACTAACTATGGCTACACCTTC	CASRDRDRTNYGYTF
TRBV4-1	TRBJ2-2	TRBD1	-	TGCGCCAGTAAGGACAGGGAGGACGGGGAGCTGTTTTTT	CASKDREDGELFF
TRBV18	TRBJ1-1	TRBD1	-	TGTGCCAGCTCACCGGGGGGGACAGGGATGAACACTGAAGCTTTCTTT	CASSPGGTGMNTEAFF
TRBV7-8	TRBJ1-5	-	-	TGTGCCAGCAGCCCCCACAGACATAATAGCAATCAGCCCCAGCATTTT	CASSPHRHNSNQPQHF
TRBV6-5	TRBJ2-1	TRBD2	-	TGTGCCAGCAGTCTAGCGGGAGGAAACAATGAGCAGTTCTTC	CASSLAGGNNEQFF
TRBV29-1	TRBJ2-5	TRBD2	once	TGCAGCGTTGAATTGGGCGGGAGGAGGCGGGAGACCCAGTACTTC	CSVELGGRRRETQYF
TRBV19	TRBJ1-5	-	-	TGTGCCAGTAGTTGGGCAGGGGATCAGCCCCAGCATTTT	CASSWAGDQPQHF
TRBV5-6	TRBJ2-7	TRBD1	-	TGTGCCAGCAGCGGTGGGACAGACGGCTACGAGCAGTACTTC	CASSGGTDGYEQYF
TRBV3-1/TRBV3-2	TRBJ2-5	-	-	TGTGCCAGCAGCCAAAGCGCAGCCCAAGAGACCCAGTACTTC	CASSQSAAQETQYF
TRBV7-8	TRBJ1-4	-	-	TGTGCCAGCAGCTTAGGGGCAGCTAACGGGGATGAAAAACTGTTTTTT	CASSLGAANGDEKLFF
TRBV11-2	TRBJ1-1	-	-	TGTGCCAGCAGCAGTATCCGGCGGAGAGACACTGAAGCTTTCTTT	CASSSIRRRDTEAFF
TRBV18	TRBJ2-1	TRBD2	-	TGTGCCAGCTCATTTACTAGCGGGAACTACAATGAGCAGTTCTTC	CASSFTSGNYNEQFF
TRBV21-1	TRBJ1-4	-	-	TGTGCCAGCAGCAAAGCGGCCGGGGCAACTAATGAAAAACTGTTTTTT	CASSKAAGATNEKLFF
TRBV3-1/TRBV3-2	TRBJ1-6	TRBD1	-	TGTGCCAGCAGCCAAGTGGACAGGCAGAATTCACCCCTCCACTTT	CASSQVDRQNSPLHF
TRBV7-2	TRBJ2-3	-	-	TGTGCCAGCAGCCTAACCTTACTAGCAGGCACAGATACGCAGTATTTT	CASSLTLLAGTDTQYF
TRBV19	TRBJ2-7	TRBD2	-	TGTGCCAGTAGTCGAACTAGCGGGAGTCCCGAGCAGTACTTC	CASSRTSGSPEQYF
TRBV19	TRBJ2-2	TRBD2	-	TGTGCCAGTAGTATTGGCGGGAGGGCTCTGACCGGGGAGCTGTTTTTT	CASSIGGRALTGELFF
TRBV5-6	TRBJ1-2	-	-	TGTGCCAGCAGCACCGACAGAGCATCTAACTATGGCTACACCTTC	CASSTDRASNYGYTF
TRBV12-3/TRBV12-4	TRBJ1-5	-	-	TGTGCCAGCAGTTTGGACATCGGTTTGCCCCAGCATTTT	CASSLDIGLPQHF
TRBV6-6	TRBJ2-7	-	many	TGTGCCAGCAGCAGGGGACCGAACTCCTACGAGCAGTACTTC	CASSRGPNSYEQYF
TRBV28	TRBJ2-5	-	-	TGTGCCAGCAGTTTATTTTTAGGGGTGGGAGAGACCCAGTACTTC	CASSLFLGVGETQYF
TRBV18	TRBJ2-1	-	few	TGTGCCAGCTCACCACCGGGACTTTGGTCCGACAATGAGCAGTTCTTC	CASSPPGLWSDNEQFF
TRBV4-1	TRBJ2-1	-	-	TGCGCCAGCAGCCAAGACTCCAGCGGGCAGAACAATGAGCAGTTCTTC	CASSQDSSGQNNEQFF
TRBV4-1	TRBJ1-5	-	few	TGCGCCAGCAGCCAAGATCTGAGGTTCAATCAGCCCCAGCATTTT	CASSQDLRFNQPQHF
TRBV6-5	TRBJ2-1	-	-	TGTGCCAGCAGACAGCAACAGGGCCCGGGGAATGAGCAGTTCTTC	CASRQQQGPGNEQFF
TRBV5-1	TRBJ2-1	TRBD2	-	TGCGCCAGCAGCTTGGAGCCCAATTTAGCGGGCCCGGGGAATGAGCAGTTCTTC	CASSLEPNLAGPGNEQFF
TRBV2	TRBJ2-3	TRBD2	few	TGTGCCAGCAAGCGGGAGCTGGATACGCAGTATTTT	CASKRELDTQYF
TRBV15	TRBJ2-3	-	few	TGTGCCACCAGCCCCCTAGGGACAAGCACAGATACGCAGTATTTT	CATSPLGTSTDTQYF
TRBV7-2	TRBJ2-2	-	-	TGTGCCAGCAGCTTATTAGGGGGTTCTAGCGGCGTATGGGCCGGGGAGCTGTTTTTT	CASSLLGGSSGVWAGELFF
TRBV5-1	TRBJ1-1	-	-	TGCGCCAGCAGCTTGGGGTGGGCCGGGAAGAACACTGAAGCTTTCTTT	CASSLGWAGKNTEAFF
TRBV18	TRBJ2-7	TRBD1	-	TGTGCCAGCTCTCCCGTCGGGACAGGGGTTGTAGACGAGCAGTACTTC	CASSPVGTGVVDEQYF
TRBV1	TRBJ2-5	-	few	TGCACCAGCAGCCAAGCTTCCAGCGGGGGGGGAGAGACCCAGTACTTC	CTSSQASSGGGETQYF
TRBV27	TRBJ1-5	-	-	TGTGCCAGCAGTTTAAGCGGGGTTGTTGCTCAGCCCCAGCATTTT	CASSLSGVVAQPQHF
TRBV7-2	TRBJ2-7	-	-	TGTGCCAGCAGCCCACCGGGTGGAGAGCAGTACTTC	CASSPPGGEQYF
TRBV2	TRBJ2-7	-	-	TGTGCCAGCAGCGGGCAGGGGAGGGACTACGAGCAGTACTTC	CASSGQGRDYEQYF